This is a list of T cell receptor beta chains from one sample in a study of T cell responses to AZD1222 COVID-19 vaccine. Repertoires were generated with immunoSEQ multiplex PCR, while TCRdb's copy carries only in-frame clones and drops some. The table shows roughly 150,000 clones, with roughly 88% occurring only once. Sequences were derived from peripheral blood, sampled 28 days after the second AZD1222 dose. The receptors were gathered from an adult who received the AZD1222 COVID-19 vaccine. CDR3s include the opening cysteine and the closing phenylalanine or tryptophan. D genes are given only for firm matches. A clone size is listed for some rows: how often the clone was seen (once, few, many), or a class if it is expanded.

J	D	length	V	size	CDR3	DNA
TRBJ1-6	NA	16	TRBV27	once	CASSFSGLGYNSPLHF	TGTGCCAGCAGTTTCAGCGGATTAGGCTATAATTCACCCCTCCACTTT
TRBJ1-1	NA	15	TRBV5-6	NA	CASSSNRVSGTEAFF	TGTGCCAGCAGCTCCAACAGGGTGTCGGGCACTGAAGCTTTCTTT
TRBJ2-2	NA	13	TRBV6-2/TRBV6-3	NA	CASSSFDTGELFF	TGTGCCAGCAGTTCCTTCGACACCGGGGAGCTGTTTTTT
TRBJ1-5	NA	18	TRBV2	NA	CASFFSAKTADSNQPQHF	TGTGCCAGCTTTTTTTCAGCGAAAACTGCGGACAGCAATCAGCCCCAGCATTTT
TRBJ1-3	NA	9	TRBV19	NA	CDAGNTIYF	TGTGACGCTGGAAACACCATATATTTT
TRBJ1-1	NA	13	TRBV7-3	NA	CASSLEPQSEAFF	TGTGCCAGCAGCTTAGAGCCGCAGTCTGAAGCTTTCTTT
TRBJ1-6	NA	15	TRBV6-5	NA	CASSYGAGRNSPLHF	TGTGCCAGCAGTTACGGTGCAGGGCGTAATTCACCCCTCCACTTT
TRBJ1-2	NA	13	TRBV12-3/TRBV12-4	NA	CASSLQGRTGYTF	TGTGCCAGCAGTTTACAGGGTCGGACAGGCTACACCTTC
TRBJ2-1	NA	15	TRBV6-1	NA	CACSEVWTPYNEQFF	TGTGCCTGCAGTGAAGTCTGGACACCCTACAATGAGCAGTTCTTC
TRBJ2-7	NA	14	TRBV18	NA	CASSPLPGTYEQYF	TGTGCCAGCTCACCCCTGCCCGGAACCTACGAGCAGTACTTC
TRBJ2-5	NA	12	TRBV14	NA	CASSPPQETQYF	TGTGCCAGCAGCCCGCCCCAAGAGACCCAGTACTTC
TRBJ1-5	NA	13	TRBV28	NA	CASRGTISQPQHF	TGTGCCAGCAGGGGGACAATAAGTCAGCCCCAGCATTTT
TRBJ2-5	TRBD2	11	TRBV25-1	once	CASAGGQTQYF	TGTGCCAGCGCGGGGGGCCAGACCCAGTACTTC
TRBJ1-5	NA	14	TRBV6-5	NA	CASRQIGANQPQHF	TGTGCCAGCAGACAGATTGGGGCCAATCAGCCCCAGCATTTT
TRBJ1-5	NA	17	TRBV7-2	NA	CASSLEGPGMLSQPQHF	TGTGCCAGCAGCTTAGAGGGGCCAGGGATGTTATCTCAGCCCCAGCATTTT
TRBJ1-6	TRBD1	15	TRBV18	NA	CASSQQGGADSPLHF	TGTGCCAGCTCACAACAGGGGGGCGCTGATTCACCCCTCCACTTT
TRBJ1-5	NA	15	TRBV18	NA	CASSPKTGPNQPQHF	TGTGCCAGCTCACCAAAAACAGGGCCGAATCAGCCCCAGCATTTT
TRBJ1-2	NA	15	TRBV6-2/TRBV6-3	NA	CASSYPSGGDYGYTF	TGTGCCAGCAGTTACCCCTCGGGAGGGGACTATGGCTACACCTTC
TRBJ2-6	TRBD1	16	TRBV5-1	NA	CASSSGQGGKANVLTF	TGCGCCAGCAGCTCAGGACAGGGCGGGAAGGCCAACGTCCTGACTTTC
TRBJ2-1	TRBD2	14	TRBV6-6	NA	CASSYGTSGNEQFF	TGTGCCAGCAGTTACGGGACTAGCGGCAATGAGCAGTTCTTC
TRBJ2-3	NA	12	TRBV10-3	NA	CAISESEDTQYF	TGTGCCATCAGTGAGTCGGAAGATACGCAGTATTTT
TRBJ2-2	TRBD2	14	TRBV7-9	NA	CASSPTGGAGELFF	TGTGCCAGCAGCCCAACCGGGGGGGCCGGGGAGCTGTTTTTT
TRBJ2-5	NA	13	TRBV7-9	NA	CASSPPPQETQYF	TGTGCCAGCAGCCCACCTCCACAAGAGACCCAGTACTTC
TRBJ2-2	NA	15	TRBV5-1	NA	CASGRGDTDTGELFF	TGCGCCAGCGGTCGGGGGGACACTGACACCGGGGAGCTGTTTTTT
TRBJ2-7	TRBD1	14	TRBV5-1	NA	CASSPMGQSYEQYF	TGCGCCAGCAGTCCTATGGGACAGTCCTACGAGCAGTACTTC
TRBJ1-1	TRBD1	13	TRBV29-1	NA	CSVAQGAGTEAFF	TGCAGCGTTGCTCAGGGGGCCGGGACTGAAGCTTTCTTT
TRBJ2-5	NA	16	TRBV21-1	NA	CASSRKKSPSLETQYF	TGTGCCAGCAGCAGAAAAAAAAGCCCCAGTCTCGAGACCCAGTACTTC
TRBJ2-7	TRBD2	14	TRBV5-1	once	CASSLGLAQYEQYF	TGCGCCAGCAGCTTGGGACTAGCGCAATACGAGCAGTACTTC
TRBJ1-4	NA	15	TRBV6-5	NA	CASSYSYRLPEKLFF	TGTGCCAGCAGTTACTCTTACAGGCTCCCTGAAAAACTGTTTTTT
TRBJ1-2	NA	13	TRBV12-5	NA	CASGLSANYGYTF	TGTGCTAGTGGTTTATCTGCTAACTATGGCTACACCTTC
TRBJ2-1	NA	16	TRBV6-4	once	CASSDSVQGIINEQFF	TGTGCCAGCAGTGACTCAGTACAGGGCATAATCAATGAGCAGTTCTTC
TRBJ1-6	TRBD1	14	TRBV6-5	NA	CASRNGQGNSPLHF	TGTGCCAGCAGGAACGGACAGGGGAATTCACCCCTCCACTTT
TRBJ1-5	NA	15	TRBV5-1	NA	CASSLGDRRDQPQHF	TGCGCCAGCAGCTTGGGAGACAGGAGGGACCAGCCCCAGCATTTT
TRBJ1-5	NA	15	TRBV10-3	NA	CAISDQRVGNQPQHF	TGTGCCATCAGTGATCAGCGGGTTGGGAATCAGCCCCAGCATTTT
TRBJ1-5	NA	15	TRBV2	NA	CASSPQGIGNQPQHF	TGTGCCAGCAGTCCGCAGGGGATTGGGAATCAGCCCCAGCATTTT
TRBJ2-7	NA	16	TRBV10-1	NA	CATSPVRAVGDYEQYF	TGCGCCACCTCCCCCGTAAGAGCCGTCGGGGACTACGAGCAGTACTTC
TRBJ1-2	NA	15	TRBV28	NA	CASSPDGSGNYGYTF	TGTGCCAGCAGTCCAGATGGATCAGGGAACTATGGCTACACCTTC
TRBJ1-1	NA	16	TRBV5-4	NA	CASSPGGAAMNTEAFF	TGTGCCAGCAGCCCTGGCGGGGCAGCAATGAACACTGAAGCTTTCTTT
TRBJ2-3	NA	13	TRBV30	NA	CAWIGGGADTQYF	TGTGCCTGGATAGGAGGCGGGGCGGATACGCAGTATTTT
TRBJ1-2	NA	14	TRBV19	NA	CASSIDGGAYGYTF	TGTGCCAGTAGTATAGATGGAGGGGCCTATGGCTACACCTTC
TRBJ2-3	TRBD2	13	TRBV30	NA	CATSSGGADTQYF	TGTGCCACATCTAGCGGGGGGGCAGATACGCAGTATTTT
TRBJ2-1	TRBD2	14	TRBV5-5	NA	CASSGLAGNNEQFF	TGTGCCAGCTCCGGACTAGCGGGGAACAATGAGCAGTTCTTC
TRBJ2-7	TRBD2	15	TRBV6-5	few	CASSQQGLALNEQYF	TGTGCCAGCAGCCAACAGGGACTAGCGTTGAACGAGCAGTACTTC
TRBJ1-1	NA	14	TRBV19	NA	CASLRGVGDTEAFF	TGTGCCAGCCTCCGGGGGGTGGGGGACACTGAAGCTTTCTTT
TRBJ1-1	NA	13	TRBV29-1	once	CSVLRRGNTEAFF	TGCAGCGTACTACGCCGGGGGAACACTGAAGCTTTCTTT
TRBJ1-4	NA	15	TRBV7-3	NA	CASSLIVSHNEKLFF	TGTGCCAGCAGCTTAATAGTCAGCCATAATGAAAAACTGTTTTTT
TRBJ2-3	TRBD2	15	TRBV28	NA	CASTPSGGIADTQYF	TGTGCCAGCACGCCTAGCGGGGGAATCGCAGATACGCAGTATTTT
TRBJ2-4	TRBD1	16	TRBV7-2	NA	CASRRTGGSSKNIQYF	TGTGCCAGCAGACGGACAGGGGGTTCTTCCAAAAACATTCAGTACTTC
TRBJ1-4	NA	15	TRBV27	once	CASSPRTSTNEKLFF	TGTGCCAGCAGTCCCCGGACCTCAACTAATGAAAAACTGTTTTTT
TRBJ2-2	TRBD2	18	TRBV10-1	NA	CASSAGLAGGRGTGELFF	TGCGCCAGCAGTGCGGGACTAGCGGGGGGCCGAGGTACCGGGGAGCTGTTTTTT
TRBJ2-3	NA	15	TRBV27	NA	CASSLAGRSTDTQYF	TGTGCCAGCAGTTTGGCGGGGCGAAGCACAGATACGCAGTATTTT
TRBJ2-5	TRBD2	14	TRBV20-1	NA	CSAGGGGLQETQYF	TGCAGTGCTGGTGGCGGGGGGCTACAAGAGACCCAGTACTTC
TRBJ2-7	TRBD1	15	TRBV5-5	NA	CASSLGQGAIYEQYF	TGTGCCAGCAGCTTGGGTCAGGGGGCGATCTACGAGCAGTACTTC
TRBJ1-3	NA	17	TRBV18	few	CASSPAGVEKSGNTIYF	TGTGCCAGCTCACCAGCGGGTGTGGAGAAATCTGGAAACACCATATATTTT
TRBJ2-2	NA	12	TRBV2	NA	CASSLASGELFF	TGTGCCAGCAGTCTAGCGTCCGGGGAGCTGTTTTTT
TRBJ1-3	TRBD1	15	TRBV18	once	CASSPKGAYGNTIYF	TGTGCCAGCTCACCAAAGGGGGCCTATGGAAACACCATATATTTT
TRBJ1-6	TRBD1	15	TRBV5-1	NA	CASRIPYRGPTPLHF	TGCGCCAGCAGAATTCCCTACAGGGGACCAACACCCCTCCACTTT
TRBJ2-3	NA	12	TRBV9	NA	CASSVMRDTQYF	TGTGCCAGCAGCGTAATGCGGGATACGCAGTATTTT